This TCR beta chain is from a study of blood T cell repertoires in COVID-19. CDR1 is MNHEY, CDR2 SMNVEV, per germline (reference sequence). This CDR3 has 16 residues. V was pared by 5 bases and J by 7 bases, with 11 bases of the junction left unmatched. Per the authors' pipeline: From reference gene primer amplification, estimates of nucleated cell counts were derived. Assay: immunoSEQ multiplex PCR; the TCRdb copy retains only in-frame clones and omits some. V, J and clone size are those of that table, while D and trimming were read from the DNA. Among around 280,000 clones listed, roughly 86% were seen once.

The sample was peripheral blood. The chain recombines TRBV27 with TRBJ1-6, with 7 bases fitting TRBD1. This clonotype was obtained from a woman in her thirties who had recovered from COVID-19. CDR3 residues: CASSRSRDSRNSPLHF. The CDR3 DNA follows: TGTGCCAGCAGTCGGAGCCGGGACAGCAGAAATTCACCCCTCCACTTT.